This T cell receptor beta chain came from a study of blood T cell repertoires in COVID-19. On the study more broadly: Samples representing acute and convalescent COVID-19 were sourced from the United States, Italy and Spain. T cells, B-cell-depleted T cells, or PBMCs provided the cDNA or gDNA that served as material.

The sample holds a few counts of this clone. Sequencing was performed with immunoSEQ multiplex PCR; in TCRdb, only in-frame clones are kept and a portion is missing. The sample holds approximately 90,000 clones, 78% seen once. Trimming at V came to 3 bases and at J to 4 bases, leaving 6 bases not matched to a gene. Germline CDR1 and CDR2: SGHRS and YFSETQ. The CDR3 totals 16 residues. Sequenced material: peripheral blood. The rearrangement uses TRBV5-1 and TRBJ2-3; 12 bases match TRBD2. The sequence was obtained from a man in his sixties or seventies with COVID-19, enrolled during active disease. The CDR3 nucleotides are TGCGCCAGCAGCTCACGACTAGCGGGAGATTCAGATACGCAGTATTTT. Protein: CASSSRLAGDSDTQYF.